This T cell receptor beta chain was sequenced during a study of CD8+ T cells in alopecia areata. In the study overall: The study gave treated patients oral tofacitinib at 5 to 10 mg twice daily. Among treated patients, severity was scored by affected scalp area percentage.

Study findings and constraints: Whereas mice showed it more clearly, TCR sharing across patients was murkier, possibly because of HLA. Lesional scalp exceeded normal scalp in clonality, especially in alopecia totalis/universalis.

Stated treatment: oral pan-JAK inhibitor, 5-10 mg twice daily. Worth noting for this clone: Antigen specificity is unknown.

As the sequencing template, cDNA was produced by extracting RNA and reverse transcribing it. Generated by immunoSEQ multiplex PCR, the TCRdb table keeps only in-frame clones and is missing some. This table has under 350,000 clones, nearly 60% appearing once. Trimming shortened V by 4 bases and J by 3 bases, and 3 bases separated the two germline ends. This CDR3 comprises 12 residues. Germline CDR1 and CDR2: MNHNY and SVGAGI (reference sequence). The rearrangement joins TRBV6-6 to TRBJ2-2; D is ambiguous. Material: CD4+ T cells sorted from blood, obtained at week 24, from a patient treated with tofacitinib. This sequence originates from a human donor with alopecia areata. CDR3 loop: CASSFYTGELFF. CDR3 DNA sequence: TGTGCCAGCAGTTTTTACACCGGGGAGCTGTTTTTT.